This T cell receptor (beta chain) was sequenced for a study of T cells in Graves' hyperthyroidism and ophthalmopathy. Study-wide findings and caveats: The model forecast ophthalmopathy, anticipating it by a median about six months before onset.

The CDR3 contains 15 residues. The germline CDR1 and CDR2 sequences are LGHNA and YNFKEQ. Each 10 ml fresh peripheral blood draw supplied the PBMCs. Amplification of TCR beta CDR3 regions was performed using RNA transcripts as template. With the HTBI primer set, the TCR CDR3 went through a first round of RT-PCR. TCRdb recomputed calls from the multiplex PCR reads with MiXCR, one row per CDR3 protein. The sample comprises hundreds of thousands of distinct CDR3 sequences, 24% of which are singletons, and roughly 32% rests with the top ten. Notes on this clonotype: Its antigen remains unknown. A much larger clone sits a single nucleotide away, making a read error possible.

The sample consisted of blood. The source of this sequence is a woman aged 40 to 49 with Graves' ophthalmopathy. This rearrangement joins TRBV4-2 to TRBJ1-1; maybe TRBD1 (5 bases). CDR3 DNA: TGTGTCAGCAGCCAAGATTGGGGCCAGAACACTGAAGCTTTCTTT. Its translation: CVSSQDWGQNTEAFF.